The rows below give T cell receptor beta chains drawn from one sample of a study of spatial heterogeneity in lung cancer. Each CDR3 protein gets one entry after TCRdb re-called the 5' RACE reads with MiXCR. Counted here are some 7,400 distinct CDR3 sequences, 6.5% to 7.5% occurring once; the ten biggest clones make up roughly a sixth. The sample here was lung tumor tissue, taken at surgery. The receptors here all came from a female donor with early-stage non-small cell lung cancer. The CDR3 runs from the conserved cysteine through the conserved F or W.

TRBV10-3 CAISPGGSTDTQYF
TRBV14 CASRDRGRNIQYF
TRBV5-1 CASSLEAGGRNEQFF
TRBV11-2 CASSYSGSGQETQYF
TRBV10-3 CAITPTGPGTGELFF
TRBV2 CASRGPGGDIQYF
TRBV13 CASSLGVSASGRSEQFF
TRBV27 CASMWGSGGNEQFF
TRBV20-1 CSAPGQGVETQYF
TRBV6-5 CASSPWSGQPQHF
TRBV18 CASSHPGQGTNEQFF
TRBV5-1 CASSLQLGPLYQETQYF
TRBV20-1 CSARRDRGSSGANVLTF
TRBV7-8 CASSYLGASYEQYF
TRBV13 CASSKGLAGAPYNEQFF
TRBV28 CASRLFSGTSRDTQYF
TRBV5-1 CASSWGGSTDTQYF
TRBV2 CASSVGIQYF
TRBV15 CATSRDSTAGTKNIQYF
TRBV7-9 CASSNRDRGSYGYTF
TRBV7-9 CASSLSLTSGPDTQYF
TRBV6-1 CASNGRSGFSYNEQFF
TRBV4-2 CASSQEVGRSETQYF
TRBV7-3 CASSSNGGSGDTQYF
TRBV20-1 CSASPSGRFNEQFF
TRBV29-1 CSVTGSSLFGANVLTF
TRBV29-1 CSVADSTINEKLFF
TRBV28 CASSLGANQPQHF
TRBV27 CASSRKGSYEQYF
TRBV5-1 CASSRPEGPNTGELFF
TRBV29-1 CSVEFFDRVAKGYTF
TRBV27 CASSLFSGGFNNEQFF
TRBV29-1 CSVEEWAGPTGELFF
TRBV27 CASSLSPGGPRSGNTIYF
TRBV5-4 CASSRAGPPYNEQFF
TRBV29-1 CSVQGAGANVLTF
TRBV11-2 CASSLGRSSYNEQFF
TRBV5-1 CASRFDRENTEAFF
TRBV5-1 CASSQRQVGTDTQYF
TRBV6-1 CASSEALPSGSTDTQYF
TRBV5-4 CASSSGLAGRDTQYF
TRBV12-3/TRBV12-4 CASSFSSQETQYF
TRBV12-3/TRBV12-4 CASSLTGGAWTQYF
TRBV27 CASSPHPRYYEQYF
TRBV7-6 CASSPRPGLMNTEAFF
TRBV18 CASSRNKQGARYEQYF
TRBV15 CATSRHNSPLHF
TRBV20-1 CSARSRLAGHTGELFF
TRBV2 CASRRLAVGGELFF
TRBV6-5 CASSLFGTGMDEQFF
TRBV27 CASSLSGAGVAYEQYF
TRBV2 CASSTGQSAAQHF
TRBV12-3/TRBV12-4 CASSLGLINEQFF
TRBV9 CASSAFGQGAYNEQFF
TRBV7-6 CASSALQGAISNEQFF
TRBV7-2 CASSFNGNTGELFF
TRBV5-4 CASSFSDSTQYF
TRBV20-1 CSARDLGGGNNEQFF
TRBV12-3/TRBV12-4 CASTLDRVSAYEQYF